The sequence of this TCR beta chain was determined in a study of OX40 agonist ivuxolimab in advanced cancers. Clones were sequenced by immunoSEQ multiplex PCR, and TCRdb holds only the in-frame ones, with some missing. This sample has roughly 80,000 clones; around four fifths occur once, and the top ten carry about 0.71%. V lost 6 bases to trimming and J lost 1 base, with 16 bases between them. Germline V lookup: CDR1 MNHNY, CDR2 SVGAGI (reference sequence). This CDR3 has 16 amino acids. The chain has TRBV6-6 and TRBJ1-5; D remains ambiguous. This TCR was recovered from an adult with an advanced solid tumor such as melanoma, head and neck, liver or kidney cancer. Sequences were derived from CD4+ or CD8+ T cells sorted from blood, sampled in a trial of the OX40 agonist ivuxolimab. CDR3 sequence: CASRPTGRWSNQPQHF. Here the CDR3 DNA reads TGTGCCAGCAGGCCGACGGGTAGGTGGAGCAATCAGCCCCAGCATTTT.